This TCR beta chain comes out of a study of OX40 agonist ivuxolimab in advanced cancers. For the study at large: Cancers in dose escalation were hepatocellular, melanoma, renal cell and head and neck.

V lost 4 bases to trimming and J lost 4 bases; unmatched junction nucleotides: 17. The CDR3 contains 19 residues. Per the germline V gene, CDR1 is SGHTA and CDR2 is FQGTGA. Worth noting for this clone: What it binds is unknown.

General study findings and limits: Specificity for antigen went undetermined in the expanded peripheral T cells.

Repertoires were generated with immunoSEQ multiplex PCR, while TCRdb's copy carries only in-frame clones and drops some. Here the sample spans about 89,000 clones, around nine tenths being singletons. Baseline was the first blood sampling point, followed by cycle 4 day 1 and cycle 7 day 1. The TCR was taken from an adult with an advanced solid tumor such as melanoma, head and neck, liver or kidney cancer. The sample in question was CD4+ or CD8+ T cells sorted from blood, obtained in a trial of the OX40 agonist ivuxolimab. The V and J genes are TRBV7-3 and TRBJ2-3; 10 bases agree with TRBD2. CDR3 bases: TGTGCCAGCAGCTCAATACCACCGGGACTAGCGACCGAGGCAGATACGCAGTATTTT. Translation gives CASSSIPPGLATEADTQYF.